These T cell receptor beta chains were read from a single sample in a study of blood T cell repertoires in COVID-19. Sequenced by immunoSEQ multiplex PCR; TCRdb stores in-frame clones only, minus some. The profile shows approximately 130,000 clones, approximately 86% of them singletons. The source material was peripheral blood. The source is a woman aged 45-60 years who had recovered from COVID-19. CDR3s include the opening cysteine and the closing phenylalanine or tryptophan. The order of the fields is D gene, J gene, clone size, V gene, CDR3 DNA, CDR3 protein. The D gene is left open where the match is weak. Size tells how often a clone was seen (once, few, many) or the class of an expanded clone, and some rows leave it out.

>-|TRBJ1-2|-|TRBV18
TGTGCCAGCTCACCAGGGCAGGAAGCTAACTATGGCTACACCTTC
CASSPGQEANYGYTF
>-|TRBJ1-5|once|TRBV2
TGTGCCAGCAGTGAAGGTGAGAATCAGCCCCAGCATTTT
CASSEGENQPQHF
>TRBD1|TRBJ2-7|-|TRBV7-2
TGTGCCAGCAGCCTCGGACAGGGTGATTTGGACTACGAGCAGTACTTC
CASSLGQGDLDYEQYF
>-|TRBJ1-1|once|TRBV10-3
TGTGCCACGGGGGGGATACTGAACACTGAAGCTTTCTTT
CATGGILNTEAFF
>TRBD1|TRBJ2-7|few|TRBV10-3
TGTGCCATCAGGGACTCCGGGACAGACAACTACGAGCAGTACTTC
CAIRDSGTDNYEQYF
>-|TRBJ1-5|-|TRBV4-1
TGCGCCAGCAGCCCTCACATCGGGGGGAGCAATCAGCCCCAGCATTTT
CASSPHIGGSNQPQHF
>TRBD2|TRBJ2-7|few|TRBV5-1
TGCGCCAGCAGCCTCTCACTAGCGGGAGGGCTAAGCGAGCAGTACTTC
CASSLSLAGGLSEQYF
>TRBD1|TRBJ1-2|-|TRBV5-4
TGTGCCAGCAGCTTGGCCCGGGACAGGGGCTATGGCTACACCTTC
CASSLARDRGYGYTF
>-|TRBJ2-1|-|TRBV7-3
TGTGCCAGCAGCGCCCGACCTTCTTCTGGGGGGGCCTTCTACAATGAGCAGTTCTTC
CASSARPSSGGAFYNEQFF
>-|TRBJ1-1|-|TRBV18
TGTGCCAGCTCACCACCGATGCGGGGGCAAAGGTTTTTTCCGAACACTGAAGCTTTCTTT
CASSPPMRGQRFFPNTEAFF
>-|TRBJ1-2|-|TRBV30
TGTGCCTGGAGAGTGCCAGGGGTTGGCTACACCTTC
CAWRVPGVGYTF
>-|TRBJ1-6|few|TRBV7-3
TGTGCCAGCAGCTTATTGGGGGCGGGTAATTCACCCCTCCACTTT
CASSLLGAGNSPLHF
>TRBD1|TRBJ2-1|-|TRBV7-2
TGTGCCAGCAGCCCACCCGGGACAGGTTACAATGAGCAGTTCTTC
CASSPPGTGYNEQFF
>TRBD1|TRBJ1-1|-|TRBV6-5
TGTGCCAGCAGTTACTCAGGGGGCGTCACTGAAGCTTTCTTT
CASSYSGGVTEAFF
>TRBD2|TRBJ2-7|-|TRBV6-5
TGTGCCAGCAGTTATACGGGGGAGGGGTACGAGCAGTACTTC
CASSYTGEGYEQYF
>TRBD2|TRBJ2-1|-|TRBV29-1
TGCAGCGTTGACCCTCTAGCGGGGGGGAATGAGCAGTTCTTC
CSVDPLAGGNEQFF
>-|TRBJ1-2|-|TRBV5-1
TGCGCCAGCAGCTTGCAGGAAGGGGCTAACTATGGCTACACCTTC
CASSLQEGANYGYTF
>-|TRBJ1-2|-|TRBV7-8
TGTGCCAGCAGCTTAGGAGGGAGTAGAGGCTACACCTTC
CASSLGGSRGYTF
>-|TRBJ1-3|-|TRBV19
TGTGCCAGTAGGCGGGTAGCCGGAAACACCATATATTTT
CASRRVAGNTIYF
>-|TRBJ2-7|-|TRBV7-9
TGTGCCAGCAGCCAGACAATAACCTACGAGCAGTACTTC
CASSQTITYEQYF
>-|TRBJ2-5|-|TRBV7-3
TGTGCCAGCAGCCAAGGACTAAGAGGGGAGACCCAGTACTTC
CASSQGLRGETQYF
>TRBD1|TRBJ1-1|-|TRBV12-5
TGTGCTAGTGGTTTGGCTACAGGGGGCGGCCAAAAAGCTTTCTTT
CASGLATGGGQKAFF
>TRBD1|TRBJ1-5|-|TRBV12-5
TGTGCTAGTGGTTTCAAATCCACGGACAGGGGGGACAATCAGCCCCAGCATTTT
CASGFKSTDRGDNQPQHF
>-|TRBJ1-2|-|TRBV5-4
TGTGCCAGCAGCTTGTATCTAACCGGCTACACCTTC
CASSLYLTGYTF
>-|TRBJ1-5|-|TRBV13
TGTGCCAGCAGCTTAGACAGAAATCAGCCCCAGCATTTT
CASSLDRNQPQHF
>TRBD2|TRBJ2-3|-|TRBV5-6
TGTGCCAGCAGCTGGCGGACTAGCGGGATCCCCACAGATACGCAGTATTTT
CASSWRTSGIPTDTQYF
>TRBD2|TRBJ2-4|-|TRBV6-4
TGTGCCAGCAGTGACCGGGGGGGCCCAGGGGTCGGGGACATTCAGTACTTC
CASSDRGGPGVGDIQYF
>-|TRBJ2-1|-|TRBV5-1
TGCGCCAGCAGCTTAGGCATCCCACCTCGGGATGAGCAGTTCTTC
CASSLGIPPRDEQFF
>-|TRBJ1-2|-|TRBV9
TGTGCCAGCAGCCCCCAGTCAGGCCTCTATGGCTACACCTTC
CASSPQSGLYGYTF
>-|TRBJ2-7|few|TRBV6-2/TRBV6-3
TGTGCCAGCAGTGGCTCGGAGGTCGGCGAGCAGTACTTC
CASSGSEVGEQYF
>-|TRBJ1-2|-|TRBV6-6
TGTGCCAGCAATAGGGGGATCAGTACTAACTATGGCTACACCTTC
CASNRGISTNYGYTF
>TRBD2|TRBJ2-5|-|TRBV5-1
TGCGCCAGCAGCTTGGGGGTTAGCGGGGCCCAAGAGACCCAGTACTTC
CASSLGVSGAQETQYF
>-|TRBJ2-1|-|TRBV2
TGTGCCAGCAGCCGGACTTTAAGCTCCTACAATGAGCAGTTCTTC
CASSRTLSSYNEQFF
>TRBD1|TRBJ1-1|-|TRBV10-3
TGTGCCATCAGGACAGGGGACGTAAACACTGAAGCTTTCTTT
CAIRTGDVNTEAFF
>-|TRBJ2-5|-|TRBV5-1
TGCGCCAGCGCCAGGGGTTTACAAGAGACCCAGTACTTC
CASARGLQETQYF
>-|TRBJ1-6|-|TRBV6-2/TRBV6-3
TGTGCCAGCAGTTACTCCTGGAGGGCGACCGCACCAAAAAATTCACCCCTCCACTTT
CASSYSWRATAPKNSPLHF
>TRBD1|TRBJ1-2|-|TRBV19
TGTGCCAGTAGTAGACCGGGACAGGGAGGATTCCGTGGCTACACCTTC
CASSRPGQGGFRGYTF
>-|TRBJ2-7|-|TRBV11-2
TGTGCCAGCAGCTCGACAGTTTCTTCCTACGAGCAGTACTTC
CASSSTVSSYEQYF
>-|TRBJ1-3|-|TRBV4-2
TGTGCCAGCAGCCAAGAGTCGGCGGTCCGGATGGGAAACACCATATATTTT
CASSQESAVRMGNTIYF
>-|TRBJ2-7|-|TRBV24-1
TGTGCCACTAGGGATGGGCAGGGTTCTTACGAGCAGTACTTC
CATRDGQGSYEQYF
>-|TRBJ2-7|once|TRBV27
TGTGCCAGCAGCCCCCGGGAGACCTACGAGCAGTACTTC
CASSPRETYEQYF
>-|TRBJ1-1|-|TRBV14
TGTGCCAGCAGCCAGTCGACAGTTATAGTTGAAGCTTTCTTT
CASSQSTVIVEAFF
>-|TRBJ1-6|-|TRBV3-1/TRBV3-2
TGTGCCAGCAGCCAACGGGATTCACCCCTCCACTTT
CASSQRDSPLHF
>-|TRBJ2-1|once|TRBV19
TGTGCCAGTAGTATGACGGGAGCCTTGAATGAGCAGTTCTTC
CASSMTGALNEQFF
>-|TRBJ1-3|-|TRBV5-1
TGCGCCAGCAGCTTGGCTCCGACAGGACTTGGAAACACCATATATTTT
CASSLAPTGLGNTIYF
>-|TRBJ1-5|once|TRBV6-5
TGTGCCAGCAGTCCAGGGCGGGAGGGGTACCAGCCCCAGCATTTT
CASSPGREGYQPQHF
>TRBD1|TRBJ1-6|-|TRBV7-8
TGTGCCAGCAGCTCGGGACAGGGGGCCTATAATTCACCCCTCCACTTT
CASSSGQGAYNSPLHF
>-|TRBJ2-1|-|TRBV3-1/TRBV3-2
TGTGCCAGCAGCCAGCGGGTTCAGCAGTTCTTC
CASSQRVQQFF
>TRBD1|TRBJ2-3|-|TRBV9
TGTGCCAGCAGCTTCCGACAGGGGGGGTCAGATACGCAGTATTTT
CASSFRQGGSDTQYF
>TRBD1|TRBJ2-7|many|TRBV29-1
TGCAGCGCCGGCCGGACAGGGGGTTACGAGCAGTACTTC
CSAGRTGGYEQYF
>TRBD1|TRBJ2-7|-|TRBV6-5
TGTGCCAGCAGACGGGACAGTTCCTACGAGCAGTACTTC
CASRRDSSYEQYF
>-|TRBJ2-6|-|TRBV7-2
TGTGCCAGCAGCCCCCTGGGAGGCTCTGGGGCCAACGTCCTGACTTTC
CASSPLGGSGANVLTF
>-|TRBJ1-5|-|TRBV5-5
TGTGCCAGCAGCGTCCGGGTTGGTAATCAGCCCCAGCATTTT
CASSVRVGNQPQHF